This T cell receptor beta chain was sequenced in a study of blood T cell repertoires in COVID-19. This clone was seen once. The CDR3 is made up of 19 amino acids. Germline CDR1 is MNHNS and CDR2 is SASEGT. V was clipped by 1 base and J by 3 bases; unmatched bases: 16. Data came from immunoSEQ multiplex PCR; TCRdb stores just in-frame clones and leaves some out. Here the sample spans 75,000 to 90,000 clones, 85% being singletons. Sequencing was carried out using peripheral blood. This clonotype was obtained from an elderly man with active or convalescent COVID-19. The chain has TRBV6-1 and TRBJ2-5; the match to TRBD2 covers 8 bases. As DNA, the CDR3 is TGTGCCAGCAGTGAAGACCGGGCTAGCGGGTCCTGGGGTAAAGAGACCCAGTACTTC. Encoded protein: CASSEDRASGSWGKETQYF.